This T cell receptor beta chain appears in the sequencing data of a study of blood T cell repertoires in COVID-19. Overall study: Collection of acute and convalescent COVID-19 samples took place in the United States, Italy and Spain. In each case, the material was cDNA or gDNA derived from T cells, B-cell-depleted T cells, or PBMCs.

Seattle's enrolled individuals joined amid active infection and were then monitored longitudinally. V lost 8 bases and J lost 6, with 7 bases in between. Germline V CDR1 and CDR2: KGHDR, SFDVKD. The CDR3 sequence is 11 residues long. Original methodology: How many nucleated cells were present was estimated from reference gene primer amplification. Method: immunoSEQ multiplex PCR; TCRdb's copy keeps in-frame clones and lacks some. The DNA gave D and trimming, while V, J and clone size come from that table. The sample contains more than 300,000 clones, 85% to 90% of which appear only once. This TCR was recovered from a woman in her seventies with COVID-19, enrolled during active disease. The sequenced material came from peripheral blood. V and J are TRBV24-1 and TRBJ2-1, with D uncertain. CDR3 in amino acids: CATTNSNEQFF. The CDR3 DNA is TGTGCCACCACAAACAGCAATGAGCAGTTCTTC.